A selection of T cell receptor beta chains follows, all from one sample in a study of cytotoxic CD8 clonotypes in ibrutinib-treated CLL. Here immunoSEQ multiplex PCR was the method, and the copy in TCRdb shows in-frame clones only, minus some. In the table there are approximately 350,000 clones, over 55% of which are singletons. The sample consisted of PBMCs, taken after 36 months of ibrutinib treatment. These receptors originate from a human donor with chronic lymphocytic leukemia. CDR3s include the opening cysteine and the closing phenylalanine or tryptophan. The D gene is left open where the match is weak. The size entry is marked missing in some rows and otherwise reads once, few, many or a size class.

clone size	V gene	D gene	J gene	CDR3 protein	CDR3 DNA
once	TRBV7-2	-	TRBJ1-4	CASRVRGVGNEKLFF	TGTGCCAGCAGGGTTCGAGGAGTGGGTAATGAAAAACTGTTTTTT
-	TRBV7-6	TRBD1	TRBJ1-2	CASSSFPETGVYGYTF	TGTGCCAGCAGCTCCTTCCCTGAGACAGGGGTCTATGGCTACACCTTC
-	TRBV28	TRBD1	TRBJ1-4	CAVRDRSPTSEKLFF	TGTGCCGTCCGGGACAGGAGCCCAACATCTGAAAAACTGTTTTTT
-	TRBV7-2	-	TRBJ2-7	CASSLVTPPFYEQYF	TGTGCCAGCAGCTTGGTGACCCCACCCTTCTACGAGCAGTACTTC
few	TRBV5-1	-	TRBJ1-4	CASSLGRNNEKLFF	TGCGCCAGCAGCTTGGGCAGGAATAATGAAAAACTGTTTTTT
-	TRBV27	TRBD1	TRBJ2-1	CASSRDRAPLYNEQFF	TGTGCCAGCAGCCGGGACAGGGCCCCCCTATACAATGAGCAGTTCTTC
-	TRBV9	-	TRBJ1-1	CASSVGGRAGVMDTEAFF	TGTGCCAGCAGCGTAGGAGGGAGGGCCGGAGTAATGGACACTGAAGCTTTCTTT
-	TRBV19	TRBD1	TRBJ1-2	CASSRDRVTNYGYTF	TGTGCCAGTAGCCGGGACAGGGTAACTAACTATGGCTACACCTTC
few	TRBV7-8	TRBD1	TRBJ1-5	CASSVGRWDSPPPNQPQHF	TGTGCCAGCAGCGTGGGGCGGTGGGACAGCCCACCCCCCAATCAGCCCCAGCATTTT
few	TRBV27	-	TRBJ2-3	CASSLGLAADTQYF	TGTGCCAGCAGTTTAGGGCTAGCAGCGGATACGCAGTATTTT
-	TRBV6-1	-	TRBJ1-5	CASSEALQRNQPQHF	TGTGCCAGCAGTGAAGCTTTACAGCGCAATCAGCCCCAGCATTTT
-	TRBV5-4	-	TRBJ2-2	CASSFMTYWVNGELFF	TGTGCCAGCAGCTTTATGACCTACTGGGTGAACGGGGAGCTGTTTTTT
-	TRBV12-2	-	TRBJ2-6	CASRLVGQSSGANVLTF	TGTGCAAGTCGCTTAGTAGGACAATCCTCTGGGGCCAACGTCCTGACTTTC
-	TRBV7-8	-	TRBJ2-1	CASSLSTGIHNEQFF	TGTGCCAGCAGCTTAAGCACAGGGATCCACAATGAGCAGTTCTTC
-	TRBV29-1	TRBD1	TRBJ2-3	CSARQGSDTQYF	TGCAGCGCCCGACAGGGTTCAGATACGCAGTATTTT
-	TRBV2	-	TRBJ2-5	CASSGGFLETQYF	TGTGCCAGCAGTGGGGGGTTCCTAGAGACCCAGTACTTC
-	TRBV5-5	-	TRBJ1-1	CASSQGGNTEAFF	TGTGCCAGCAGCCAAGGGGGGAACACTGAAGCTTTCTTT
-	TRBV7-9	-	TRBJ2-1	CASSLAGLRGGYNEQFF	TGTGCCAGCAGCTTAGCGGGCCTTAGAGGGGGTTACAATGAGCAGTTCTTC
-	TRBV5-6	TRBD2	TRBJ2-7	CASSLETSWGSYEQYF	TGTGCCAGCAGCTTGGAGACTAGCTGGGGCTCCTACGAGCAGTACTTC
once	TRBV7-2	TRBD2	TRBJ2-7	CASKRGAGEGYEQYF	TGTGCCAGCAAGAGAGGAGCGGGAGAGGGGTACGAGCAGTACTTC
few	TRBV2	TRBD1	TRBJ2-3	CASSEPDRGSTDTQYF	TGTGCCAGCAGTGAACCGGACAGGGGAAGCACAGATACGCAGTATTTT
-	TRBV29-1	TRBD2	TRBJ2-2	CSVEGATSGRARTGELFF	TGCAGCGTTGAGGGGGCCACTAGCGGGAGGGCACGAACCGGGGAGCTGTTTTTT
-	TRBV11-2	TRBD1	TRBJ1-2	CASSSVRGQGGSGYTF	TGTGCCAGCAGCTCCGTGAGGGGACAGGGAGGAAGCGGCTACACCTTC
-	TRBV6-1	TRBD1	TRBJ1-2	CASSSRDSLYGYTF	TGTGCCAGCAGCTCCCGGGACAGCCTTTATGGCTACACCTTC
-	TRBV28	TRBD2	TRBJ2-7	CASTRGLGRSPSLEQYF	TGTGCCAGCACCCGTGGACTAGGCCGGTCTCCCTCCCTCGAGCAGTACTTC
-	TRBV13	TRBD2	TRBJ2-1	CASSPGTSGVYNEQFF	TGTGCCAGCAGCCCAGGGACTAGCGGGGTCTACAATGAGCAGTTCTTC
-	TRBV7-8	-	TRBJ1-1	CASSRQSTFEAFF	TGTGCCAGCAGTAGACAGTCAACGTTTGAAGCTTTCTTT
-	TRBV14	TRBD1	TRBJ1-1	CASSIRTGANTEAFF	TGTGCCAGCAGCATACGGACAGGCGCGAACACTGAAGCTTTCTTT
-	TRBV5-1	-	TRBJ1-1	CASSLAHRAGGAFF	TGCGCCAGCAGCTTGGCCCACAGGGCCGGGGGAGCTTTCTTT
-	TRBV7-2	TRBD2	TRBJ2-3	CASSLAWNGLAGTDTQYF	TGTGCCAGCAGCTTAGCTTGGAACGGTCTAGCGGGCACAGATACGCAGTATTTT
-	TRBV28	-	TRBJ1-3	CASSRTRSGNTIYF	TGTGCCAGCAGCAGGACAAGATCTGGAAACACCATATATTTT
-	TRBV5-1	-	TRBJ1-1	CASSLGPKNTEAFF	TGCGCCAGCAGCTTGGGGCCGAAGAACACTGAAGCTTTCTTT